This T cell receptor (beta chain) emerged from a study of T-cell memory formation after mild COVID-19 (dated by TCRdb to 2020 to 2023). About the study as a whole: TCR sequence clusters from the two donors were largely donor specific. In a couple of donors, T-cell clones that expanded and contracted after mild COVID-19 were followed by sequencing TCRalpha and TCRbeta repertoires longitudinally. Two young, previously healthy adult volunteers made up the cohort, one male and one female.

The full study reports these points: Only a couple of mild cases were covered by the study, and larger cohorts that include severe cases with pre-infection samples were considered necessary. Some responding clones were detected in pre-infection memory, which suggested that pre-existing cross-reactive memory T cells had joined the SARS-CoV-2 response. The second-wave clones that peaked on day 37 were not confirmed to be SARS-CoV-2 specific. From day 15 to 85, contracting clones showed balanced CD4/CD8 phenotypes, whereas a second wave of clones that expanded from day 15 to 37 leaned towards CD4+. Contracting CD4+ clones appeared mostly in the CM and EM memory subsets, whereas CD8+ clones were enriched in EMRA.

Comment on this clonotype: Its antigen is currently not known. No qualities accompany the bases; no much larger clone lies one base away.

Instrument on record: Illumina NovaSeq 6000. TCRalpha and TCRbeta cDNA libraries were built by 5'RACE with constant-segment primers, adding sample barcodes and unique molecular identifiers. RNA was extracted from every sample with Trizol reagent. Libraries were amplified in two PCR steps, with a second sample barcode and Illumina TruSeq adapters added in the second step. Libraries were sequenced on an Illumina NovaSeq with 2 x 150 bp paired-end reads. The paper's processing steps were these. With migec v1.2.7, reads were demultiplexed and then collapsed into UMI-guided consensus sequences. With mixcr v2.1.11, UMI consensuses were aligned to TRA and TRB V and J templates and assembled into clonotypes. Expanded or contracted clonotypes were those called significant by both edgeR and NoisET, with noise models trained on biological replicates. For edgeR calls, the cutoffs were a false discovery rate-adjusted p below 0.01 and a log2 fold-change threshold of 1. As an exploratory analysis of dynamics, PCA with hierarchical clustering was applied to max-normalized trajectories of the 1000 most abundant clonotypes. Separately sequenced CD4+ and CD8+ repertoires were used to assign a CD4 or CD8 phenotype to each responding clone. Using fastp at Q25 and MiXCR, TCRdb reprocessed the public reads and kept productive beta chains. Rows are unified per CDR3 protein, each entry keeping the most common DNA and genes. The V and J calls and clone size come from TCRdb's table, not from the authors' own analysis. The sample contains 270,000 or so distinct CDR3 sequences, approximately 15% of them found a single time. The ten largest clones take up roughly a fifth of the sample.

V and J are truncated by 1 base and 3 bases respectively, leaving an intervening sequence of 14 bases. The CDR3 runs 16 amino acids, cysteine and phenylalanine included. Only the CDR3 region is kept as DNA, spanning 48 bases read in frame from base 1. CDR1 and CDR2, looked up from the germline V gene, are SGHTA and FQGTGA. Ficoll-Paque density gradient centrifugation was the method used to isolate PBMCs. The chain employs TRBV7-3 and TRBJ2-3; the D gene is unclear. The clonotype was recovered from a man aged 18 to 29 who had mild COVID-19 (a few samples of this study predate the infection). The sample titles of this study are shuffled in the database, so cell type and time point are left out; the donor was told from shared clones. The sequenced sample was PBMCs or a T cell subset sorted from them (not recorded which). The sequenced DNA is TGTGCCAGCAGCTTAATAGGGCTACTGGGGACAGATACGCAGTATTTT. Translated, it gives CASSLIGLLGTDTQYF.